The present TCR beta chain was sequenced within a study of tumor-infiltrating T cells and Merkel cell polyomavirus (dated 2017 in TCRdb). A note on the overall study: In Merkel cell carcinoma patients, the study investigated CD8+ T cells specific for the Merkel cell polyomavirus KLL epitope. Most whole-tumor samples were approximately 25-micron curls cut from formalin-fixed, paraffin-embedded tissue blocks. Patients presented at varying disease stages and were followed for a median of approximately 2.7 years, with a range of 1. Patient treatments varied, were not standardized, and included chemotherapy, radiation and immunotherapies. Across the study, one tumor sample was obtained as a frozen nodal tumor digest and one as a flash-frozen core biopsy of a metastasis. TRB sequencing covered KLL-tetramer-sorted cells from blood or tumor-infiltrating lymphocytes in some 15 samples, plus 12 matched whole-tumor samples.

From a lookup of the germline V gene (reference sequence), CDR1 and CDR2 are SGHNT and YYREEE. Its CDR3 holds 16 amino acids, cysteine through phenylalanine. CDR3 DNA is the only sequence kept; it has 48 bases, read in frame from the first base. Points on this clone: What this receptor recognizes is not known. The junction and the germline gene differ at one end; a read error may be behind it. Other DNA variants within this sample encode the same CDR3.

Study-wide conclusions, independent of this receptor: The small sample size of the study (n of about 13 patients) is a limitation. KLL-specific TRB repertoires were diverse and largely private, with only one public clonotype among 390 or so unique sequences, shared by two patients. Because the study covered only a single viral epitope, T cells targeting other Merkel cell polyomavirus epitopes were not captured. Significantly improved MCC-specific survival was associated with a higher fraction of KLL-specific T cells within tumors (about 1.7-18% versus roughly 0-0.15%). A significant MCC-specific survival advantage (P = 0.0051) was associated with tumors having more unique KLL-specific clonotypes (roughly 5-108 vs 0-3).

The protocol used for the library was the immunoSEQ multiplex PCR assay. Genomic DNA extraction, TRB sequencing and normalization were carried out by Adaptive Biotechnologies (Seattle, WA). Turning to the authors' computational methods: To compute clonality, the Shannon entropy of productive TRB sequences was normalized by log2 of unique productive sequences and then subtracted from one. To identify KLL-specific clonotypes in tumors, TCRbeta CDR3 amino acid sequences were matched against the sequences from the tetramer-sorted sample of each patient. The table comes from immuneACCESS by way of TCRdb, which keeps in-frame sequences with V and J called. Part of the clones is missing from these tables; in studies checked, under half for an unresolved V gene and the rest for unknown reasons. Clonal size and the V and J genes are those of that table, whereas D and trimming came from the DNA. The sample table shows roughly 3,000 clones, and roughly four fifths are seen once. Together, the top ten hold approximately 10% of the sample.

All patients' tumors stained robustly positive for Merkel cell polyomavirus Large T antigen by immunohistochemistry. The study included about a dozen Merkel cell carcinoma patients whose blood and/or cultured TIL contained robust KLL-tetramer+ populations exceeding 0.04% of CD8+ T cells. All patients were Caucasian, with a median age of approximately 65 years and a range of roughly 45 to 80 years. Sequenced input: tumor tissue. The sequence was collected from a man aged 50 to 60 with Merkel cell carcinoma. The chain links TRBV5-4 with TRBJ2-1; the D gene lacks a confident call. The nucleotides are TGTGCCAGCAGCTTGAGAGCTAGAAGCTCCTATAATGAGCAGTTCTTC. This is translated as CASSLRARSSYNEQFF.